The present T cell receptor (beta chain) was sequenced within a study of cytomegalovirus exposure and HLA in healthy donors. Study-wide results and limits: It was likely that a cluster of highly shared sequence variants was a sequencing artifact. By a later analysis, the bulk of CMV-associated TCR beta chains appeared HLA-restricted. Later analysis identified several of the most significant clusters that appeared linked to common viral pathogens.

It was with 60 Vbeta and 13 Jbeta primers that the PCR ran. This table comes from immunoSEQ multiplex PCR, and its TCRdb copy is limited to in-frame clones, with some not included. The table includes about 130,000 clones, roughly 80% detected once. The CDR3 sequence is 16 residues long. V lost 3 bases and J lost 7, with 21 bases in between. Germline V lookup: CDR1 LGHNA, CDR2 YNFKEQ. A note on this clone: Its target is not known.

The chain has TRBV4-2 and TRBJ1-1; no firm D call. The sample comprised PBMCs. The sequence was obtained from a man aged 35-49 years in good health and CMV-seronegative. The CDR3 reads CASSHTNVGVGSEAFF. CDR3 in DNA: TGTGCCAGCAGCCATACCAACGTCGGTGTGGGCAGTGAAGCTTTCTTT.